These 16 T cell receptor beta chains were sequenced from one sample in a study of shared clonotypes between healthy human individuals. Sequencing was performed with immunoSEQ multiplex PCR; in TCRdb, only in-frame clones are kept and a portion is missing. The table lists more than 2,000,000 clones, 90% to 95% of them singletons. The source material was naive CD4+ T cells from PBMCs. Subset here: CD45RA+ positively selected. The source is a man aged 18-30 years in good health. Some clones in this sample may be carry-over from other donors' samples.

The chain recombines TRBV6-4 with TRBJ2-1; the D is unclear. Germline CDR1 is MRHNA and CDR2 is SNTAGT. V lost 3 bases, J lost 5 bases, and 8 bases lay in between. This CDR3 spans 13 amino acids. This chain's CDR3 is CASSEESHNEQFF. DNA of the CDR3: TGTGCCAGCAGTGAGGAGAGTCACAATGAGCAGTTCTTC.

This sequence joins TRBV27 and TRBJ2-1, with 14 bases that match TRBD2. The CDR3 spans 14 residues. V dropped 8 bases and J dropped 9; count of bases not matched to a gene: 6. The germline CDR1 and CDR2 sequences are MNHEY and SMNVEV (reference sequence). The CDR3, as DNA: TGTGCCAGCTTCAGACTAGCGGGAGGGGGTGAGCAGTTCTTC. The encoded protein is CASFRLAGGGEQFF.

Concerning this clone: Other DNA sequences in the sample encode the same CDR3. This chain connects TRBV6-5 to TRBJ2-7; D is possibly TRBD2 (6 bases). Germline V CDR1 and CDR2: MNHEY, SVGAGI. CDR3 size: 13 residues. The germline V and J ends were trimmed by 6 bases and 2 bases, with 11 bases remaining between them. This CDR3 is CASSRTGAYEQYF. CDR3 DNA: TGTGCCAGCAGCAGGACGGGGGCCTACGAGCAGTACTTC.

V gene TRBV7-6 combines with J gene TRBJ2-3; D could derive from TRBD1 or TRBD2 (5 bases each). The germline CDR1 and CDR2 sequences are SGHVS and FNYEAQ. This CDR3 comprises 15 residues. The V and J ends lost 5 bases and 4 bases respectively, with 16 bases between them. The CDR3 DNA follows: TGTGCCAGCAGCCAATTGAGGGGCTGGGCAGATACGCAGTATTTT. This translates into CASSQLRGWADTQYF.

This clone was observed a single time. The sample carries other DNA sequences with the same CDR3. This chain links TRBV9 with TRBJ2-5; tentative D call: TRBD2 (5 bases). The germline gives CDR1 SGDLS, CDR2 YYNGEE. The V and J ends lost 2 bases and 5 bases respectively, with 10 bases between them. The CDR3 extends over 13 amino acids. The CDR3 reads CASSVGLEETQYF. The CDR3 DNA is TGTGCCAGCAGCGTCGGACTTGAGGAGACCCAGTACTTC.

The chain combines TRBV29-1 with TRBJ2-6; possible D gene TRBD2, 6 bases. Trimming shortened V by 4 bases and J by 0 bases, and 13 bases separated the two germline ends. CDR3 size: 16 residues. Per germline, CDR1 SQVTM and CDR2 ANQGSEA. CDR3 region: CSVAGLPISGANVLTF. CDR3 nucleotide sequence: TGCAGCGTTGCGGGACTTCCGATCTCTGGGGCCAACGTCCTGACTTTC.

CDR3 sequence reads: CASSPLTGGAGQPQHF. CDR3 nucleotides: TGTGCCAGCTCACCGCTAACCGGGGGCGCGGGTCAGCCCCAGCATTTT. This sequence joins TRBV18 and TRBJ1-5; TRBD1 might be the D (6 bases). CDR1 KGHSH and CDR2 LQKENI come from the germline V gene. Trimming removed 3 bases from V and 6 bases from J, with 18 bases in between. The CDR3 sequence is 16 residues long.

CDR3 coding DNA: TGTGCCAGCAGCTCTCAGGGAGGGCCACTCTCTGGGGCCAACGTCCTGACTTTC. Protein: CASSSQGGPLSGANVLTF. The chain has TRBV5-6 and TRBJ2-6; 7 bases line up with TRBD2. The V segment lost 3 bases and the J segment 0 bases; nucleotides outside the gene matches: 9. CDR3 length equals 18 residues. The germline V gene has CDR1 SGHDT and CDR2 YYEEEE. Full variable domain (remainder filled in from reference TRBV5-6 and TRBJ2-6): DAGVTQSPTHLIKTRGQQVTLRCSPKSGHDTVSWYQQALGQGPQFIFQYYEEEERQRGNFPDRFSGHQFPNYSSELNVNALLLGDSALYLCASSSQGGPLSGANVLTFGAGSRLTVL.

The chain has TRBV30 and TRBJ2-5; 7 bases align to TRBD1. CDR3 size: 13 residues. V lost 0 bases to trimming and J lost 4 bases; unmatched junction nucleotides: 2. Germline values: CDR1 GTSNPN, CDR2 SVGIG (reference sequence). CDR3 sequence reads: CAWSVRGRETQYF. The CDR3 region has the DNA TGTGCCTGGAGTGTAAGGGGGCGAGAGACCCAGTACTTC.

To note about this clone: The same CDR3 also results from other DNA sequences found in this sample. The chain links TRBV6-6 to TRBJ1-5; D is unresolved. Per the germline V gene, CDR1 is MNHNY and CDR2 is SVGAGI (reference sequence). The CDR3 spans 12 residues. V lost 4 bases and J lost 4, with 5 bases in between. The CDR3 here is CASSFGNQPQHF. Here the CDR3 DNA reads TGTGCCAGCAGTTTCGGGAATCAGCCCCAGCATTTT.

The V call is TRBV28, the J call TRBJ1-2; D remains ambiguous. In germline, CDR1 is MDHEN, CDR2 SYDVKM. This CDR3 region has 14 residues. V was trimmed by 7 bases and J by 0 bases, leaving 12 bases between them. CDR3 region: CASNPGGTNYGYTF. The CDR3, as DNA: TGTGCCAGCAATCCAGGTGGCACTAACTATGGCTACACCTTC.

This chain uses TRBV6-1 with TRBJ2-3; possibly TRBD2 for D (5 bases). V lost 7 bases and J lost 9, with 17 bases in between. Per germline, CDR1 MNHNS and CDR2 SASEGT. The CDR3 sequence is 13 residues long. CDR3 nucleotides: TGTGCCAGCATAGGAGGTGGGAAAGACACGCAGTATTTT. Residues: CASIGGGKDTQYF.

This clone was counted between two and nine times. Other nucleotide sequences in the sample specify the same CDR3. J is TRBJ1-2 and V is TRBV28; 8 nucleotides match TRBD1. This CDR3 region has 14 residues. J was trimmed by 2 bases and V by 3 bases; bases with no gene match: 2. The V gene's germline CDR1 is MDHEN and CDR2 SYDVKM. Here the CDR3 DNA reads TGTGCCAGCAGTTTGGGACAGGCCAACTATGGCTACACCTTC. Its protein product is CASSLGQANYGYTF.

This clone was observed once. The chain has TRBV27 and TRBJ2-1; 14 bases are a match to TRBD2. The CDR3 has 14 residues. The germline CDR1 and CDR2 sequences are MNHEY and SMNVEV (reference sequence). V was pared by 3 bases and J by 8 bases, with 0 bases of the junction left unmatched. The CDR3 DNA is TGTGCCAGCAGTTTGGGACTAGCGGGAGATGAGCAGTTCTTC. Its protein is CASSLGLAGDEQFF.

The genes are TRBV5-1 and TRBJ1-4; the match to TRBD1 covers 7 bases. This CDR3 is built from 15 residues. The germline V gene has CDR1 SGHRS and CDR2 YFSETQ. V lost 4 bases and J lost 7; bases outside the gene matches: 10. The CDR3, as DNA: TGCGCCAGCAGCGTGGGACAGCTTGCAGGTGAAAAACTGTTTTTT. Its protein is CASSVGQLAGEKLFF.

Only one count was recorded for this clone. The chain employs TRBV10-3 and TRBJ1-4; D is unresolved. CDR1 and CDR2 from the germline V gene are ENHRY and SYGVKD. This CDR3 region has 14 residues. The V end was cut by 6 bases, the J end by 0 bases, with 8 bases between. The CDR3 region is CAISQQATNEKLFF. The CDR3 nucleotides are TGTGCCATCAGCCAGCAGGCAACTAATGAAAAACTGTTTTTT.